This T cell receptor (beta chain) was sequenced in a study of cytomegalovirus exposure and HLA in healthy donors. Study findings and constraints: Donor immune exposure was known only as CMV serostatus. Trimming of TCR beta V- and J-genes showed a link, identified in a later analysis, to a missense DCLRE1C variant. The investigators catalogued 164 TCR beta chains as cytomegalovirus-associated.

This CDR3 is 13 amino acids long. Germline lookup yields CDR1 LNHDA and CDR2 SQIVND (reference sequence). V was pared by 5 bases and J by 2 bases, with 3 bases of the junction left unmatched. As to this clone: As yet, its antigen is unknown.

Primers included in the PCR were 60 Vbeta and 13 Jbeta primers. The table came from immunoSEQ multiplex PCR; TCRdb's copy has only in-frame clones and leaves some out. This sample yields 33,000 or so clones, of which more than 70% are seen a single time; roughly 8% belongs to the top ten. The rearrangement links TRBV19 to TRBJ2-7, with TRBD1 matching 7 bases. Specimen: PBMCs. This sequence was found in a woman in her twenties or thirties in good health and CMV-seropositive. The DNA of the CDR3 is TGTGCCAGTAGTTTTGGACAGGCCTACGAGCAGTACTTC. This sequence encodes CASSFGQAYEQYF.